This T cell receptor (beta chain) came from a study of beta chain features in type 1 diabetes. Study observations and caveats: Type 1 diabetes patients showed a moderate but significant shortening of TCRB CDR3s in all four CD4+ subsets.

In the case of this clone: Its antigen is as yet unknown.

The sequenced template was cDNA made from the entire isolated RNA. TCRdb keeps only in-frame clones here, not all; method: immunoSEQ multiplex PCR. This sample has more than 550,000 clones; roughly 13% occur once, and the top ten carry around 0.04%. The CDR3 contains 15 residues. V shed 0 bases, J shed 6 bases, and the junction held 6 bases outside the gene matches. CDR1 and CDR2 from the germline V gene are LGHNA and YNFKEQ. This rearrangement joins TRBV4-2 to TRBJ2-7, with 9 bases aligning to TRBD1. The material sequenced was naive CD4+ T cells from blood. This TCR came from a man younger than 35 with type 1 diabetes. The CDR3 DNA reads TGTGCCAGCAGCCAAGATTACAGGGGGCAGTCCGAGCAGTACTTC. It yields the protein CASSQDYRGQSEQYF.